The rows below give T cell receptor beta chains drawn from one sample of a study of OX40 agonist ivuxolimab in advanced cancers. Profiled with immunoSEQ multiplex PCR; TCRdb holds only in-frame clones, not every one. The sample comprises some 50,000 clones, under 90% of which are singletons, and more than 1.5% rests with the top ten. The sample in question was CD4+ or CD8+ T cells sorted from blood, obtained in a trial of the OX40 agonist ivuxolimab. Source of these receptors: an adult with an advanced solid tumor such as melanoma, head and neck, liver or kidney cancer. Each CDR3 is given with its conserved first and last residue. A D gene is named only where the DNA matches it firmly. Clone size, where shown, is once, few, many, or a class for clones that have expanded.

clone_size: .
j_call: TRBJ1-5
v_call: TRBV5-6
d_call: .
cdr3_aa: CASSAGDRNQPQHF
cdr3_nt: TGTGCCAGCAGCGCGGGTGATCGCAATCAGCCCCAGCATTTT

clone_size: few
j_call: TRBJ1-2
v_call: TRBV28
d_call: .
cdr3_aa: CAIGDPVRKNYGYTF
cdr3_nt: TGTGCCATCGGGGACCCGGTGAGGAAGAACTATGGCTACACCTTC

clone_size: few
j_call: TRBJ1-4
v_call: TRBV5-1
d_call: TRBD1
cdr3_aa: CASRLSDRGFTTNEKLFF
cdr3_nt: TGCGCCAGCAGACTCTCTGACAGGGGGTTTACAACTAATGAAAAACTGTTTTTT

clone_size: .
j_call: TRBJ2-7
v_call: TRBV7-9
d_call: .
cdr3_aa: CASSQDYEQYF
cdr3_nt: TGTGCCAGCAGCCAAGACTACGAGCAGTACTTC

clone_size: .
j_call: TRBJ2-7
v_call: TRBV19
d_call: TRBD1
cdr3_aa: CASRDTDRHYEQYF
cdr3_nt: TGTGCCAGTAGAGATACGGACAGGCACTACGAGCAGTACTTC

clone_size: .
j_call: TRBJ1-1
v_call: TRBV18
d_call: .
cdr3_aa: CASSPDSYLGAFF
cdr3_nt: TGTGCCAGCTCACCCGACAGTTACCTTGGGGCTTTCTTT

clone_size: .
j_call: TRBJ2-2
v_call: TRBV7-3
d_call: TRBD2
cdr3_aa: CASSLFGGTNTGELFF
cdr3_nt: TGTGCCAGCAGCTTATTCGGGGGGACGAACACCGGGGAGCTGTTTTTT

clone_size: .
j_call: TRBJ2-7
v_call: TRBV7-8
d_call: .
cdr3_aa: CASSLLWGAREQYF
cdr3_nt: TGTGCCAGCAGCCTCCTGTGGGGGGCGAGGGAGCAGTACTTC

clone_size: .
j_call: TRBJ2-1
v_call: TRBV5-1
d_call: .
cdr3_aa: CASSLGVDNEQFF
cdr3_nt: TGCGCCAGCAGCTTGGGGGTGGATAATGAGCAGTTCTTC

clone_size: .
j_call: TRBJ2-3
v_call: TRBV11-2
d_call: .
cdr3_aa: CASSLVRGTDTQYF
cdr3_nt: TGTGCCAGCAGCTTAGTGAGAGGCACAGATACGCAGTATTTT

clone_size: once
j_call: TRBJ1-1
v_call: TRBV27
d_call: .
cdr3_aa: CASTTLVSMGMNTEAFF
cdr3_nt: TGTGCCAGCACCACCCTTGTTAGTATGGGGATGAACACTGAAGCTTTCTTT

clone_size: .
j_call: TRBJ1-2
v_call: TRBV6-5
d_call: .
cdr3_aa: CASSYYGEYGYTF
cdr3_nt: TGTGCCAGCAGTTACTACGGAGAGTATGGCTACACCTTC

clone_size: .
j_call: TRBJ1-3
v_call: TRBV30
d_call: .
cdr3_aa: CAWSVRRSGNTIYF
cdr3_nt: TGTGCCTGGAGTGTACGGCGCTCTGGAAACACCATATATTTT

clone_size: .
j_call: TRBJ2-2
v_call: TRBV7-7
d_call: .
cdr3_aa: CASSLDGGNTGELFF
cdr3_nt: TGTGCCAGCAGCTTAGATGGGGGGAACACCGGGGAGCTGTTTTTT

clone_size: .
j_call: TRBJ2-3
v_call: TRBV4-2
d_call: .
cdr3_aa: CASGGANLNTDTQYF
cdr3_nt: TGTGCCTCTGGTGGGGCTAACTTAAACACAGATACGCAGTATTTT

clone_size: .
j_call: TRBJ1-3
v_call: TRBV7-6
d_call: .
cdr3_aa: CASSSIRTGSGNTIYF
cdr3_nt: TGTGCCAGCAGCTCGATAAGAACAGGCTCTGGAAACACCATATATTTT

clone_size: .
j_call: TRBJ1-3
v_call: TRBV6-5
d_call: .
cdr3_aa: CASRLERAGTIYF
cdr3_nt: TGTGCCAGCAGACTCGAGCGCGCGGGCACCATATATTTT

clone_size: medium-sized
j_call: TRBJ1-4
v_call: TRBV30
d_call: .
cdr3_aa: CAWGQGLNEKLFF
cdr3_nt: TGTGCCTGGGGGCAAGGCCTTAATGAAAAACTGTTTTTT

clone_size: .
j_call: TRBJ1-1
v_call: TRBV7-9
d_call: .
cdr3_aa: CATHLGSKTEAFF
cdr3_nt: TGTGCCACGCACTTAGGTAGTAAAACTGAAGCTTTCTTT

clone_size: few
j_call: TRBJ2-2
v_call: TRBV30
d_call: TRBD2
cdr3_aa: CAWRLQRGGTGELFF
cdr3_nt: TGTGCCTGGAGGCTTCAGCGGGGGGGAACCGGGGAGCTGTTTTTT

clone_size: .
j_call: TRBJ2-6
v_call: TRBV12-5
d_call: .
cdr3_aa: CASGLAAGANVLTF
cdr3_nt: TGTGCTAGTGGTTTGGCAGCTGGGGCCAACGTCCTGACTTTC

clone_size: .
j_call: TRBJ1-3
v_call: TRBV2
d_call: .
cdr3_aa: CASSERGTGNTIYF
cdr3_nt: TGTGCCAGCAGTGAAAGGGGGACTGGAAACACCATATATTTT

clone_size: .
j_call: TRBJ2-7
v_call: TRBV7-9
d_call: .
cdr3_aa: CASSTGQPYEQYF
cdr3_nt: TGTGCCAGCAGTACAGGTCAGCCCTACGAGCAGTACTTC

clone_size: .
j_call: TRBJ1-2
v_call: TRBV18
d_call: TRBD1
cdr3_aa: CASSPTQTGNGYTF
cdr3_nt: TGTGCCAGCTCACCAACCCAGACAGGGAATGGCTACACCTTC

clone_size: .
j_call: TRBJ2-5
v_call: TRBV5-4
d_call: .
cdr3_aa: CASSLGRGAEGTQYF
cdr3_nt: TGTGCCAGCAGCTTGGGTCGGGGTGCTGAGGGGACCCAGTACTTC